These 21 T cell receptor beta chains were sequenced from one sample in a study of blood T cells in healthy people across ages. Next came a second PCR, run for about 6 to 12 cycles, which used a sample-barcoded 5' primer along with a J-beta primer mix. TCRdb recomputed calls from the 5' RACE reads with MiXCR, one row per CDR3 protein. The sample lists around 690,000 distinct CDR3 sequences; roughly 50% were seen once. Material for sequencing was blood. The receptors here all came from a man aged 55 to 69 in good health.

This clonotype was recorded only once. At one end, the junction sequence differs from germline, possibly due to a read error. V usage is TRBV4-1 and J usage is TRBJ1-2; D perhaps matches TRBD1 (5 bases). The CDR3 covers 15 residues. Germline V lookup: CDR1 MGHRA, CDR2 YSYEKL. The CDR3 spells CASSQNRQINYGCTF. Written as DNA, the CDR3 is TGCGCCAGCAGCCAAAACCGACAGATCAACTATGGCTGCACCTTC.

With regard to this clonotype: The junction shows a germline mismatch at one end, possibly a read error. V gene TRBV7-9 combines with J gene TRBJ1-2; D gene uncertain. This CDR3 contains 13 residues. Germline lookup yields CDR1 SEHNR and CDR2 FQNEAQ (reference sequence). CDR3 DNA: TGTGCCGGCAGCCCACCGGGGAGACATGGCTACACCTTC. This codes for CAGSPPGRHGYTF.

This rearrangement joins TRBV5-1 to TRBJ2-6, with TRBD1 as a possible D gene (6 bases). Per the germline V gene, CDR1 is SGHRS and CDR2 is YFSETQ. The CDR3 length is 16 residues. Trimming shortened V by 4 bases and J by 0 bases, and 11 bases separated the two germline ends. The CDR3, as DNA: TGCGCCAGCAGCCCTCGGGACATCTCTGGGGCCAACGTCCTGACTTTC. This sequence encodes CASSPRDISGANVLTF. Complete variable domain (other parts from reference TRBV5-1 and TRBJ2-6): KAGVTQTPRYLIKTRGQQVTLSCSPISGHRSVSWYQQTPGQGLQFLFEYFSETQRNKGNFPGRFSGRQFSNSRSEMNVSTLELGDSALYLCASSPRDISGANVLTFGAGSRLTVL.

This chain links TRBV20-1 with TRBJ2-5, with D possibly matching TRBD2 (5 bases). Trimming cost V 3 bases and J 3 bases, with 11 bases left between them. Germline loops: CDR1 DFQATT, CDR2 SNEGSKA (reference sequence). The CDR3 consists of 13 residues. CDR3 residues: CSASVRREETQYF. DNA of the CDR3: TGCAGTGCTAGTGTGAGGCGGGAAGAGACCCAGTACTTC.

This clonotype has only a few counts. This sequence joins TRBV3-1 and TRBJ1-6; the D gene is possibly TRBD1 (5 bases). Per the germline V gene, CDR1 is LGHDT and CDR2 is YNNKEL (reference sequence). The V gene lost 0 bases and the J gene lost 7 bases, with 16 bases spanning the gap. The CDR3 runs 17 residues. The CDR3 DNA reads as TGTGCCAGCAGCCAAGATCTTTTGGCAGGGTGGAATTCACCCCTCCACTTT. Protein: CASSQDLLAGWNSPLHF.

The chain combines TRBV3-1 with TRBJ2-4; 8 bases align to TRBD2. The CDR3 consists of 15 residues. Germline V lookup: CDR1 LGHDT, CDR2 YNNKEL (reference sequence). V was clipped by 0 bases and J by 5 bases; unmatched bases: 3. CDR3 sequence reads: CASSQDSGAENIQYF. CDR3 coding DNA: TGTGCCAGCAGCCAAGATAGCGGGGCTGAAAACATTCAGTACTTC. Drawing the rest from reference TRBV3-1 and TRBJ2-4, the complete variable domain is DTAVSQTPKYLVTQMGNDKSIKCEQNLGHDTMYWYKQDSKKFLKIMFSYNNKELIINETVPNRFSPKSPDKAHLNLHINSLELGDSAVYFCASSQDSGAENIQYFGAGTRLSVL.

This clonotype was seen only a few times. V usage is TRBV2 and J usage is TRBJ2-7, with D unclear. The germline V and J ends were trimmed by 8 bases and 4 bases, with 12 bases remaining between them. The germline gives CDR1 SNHLY, CDR2 FYNNEI. This CDR3 comprises 12 residues. The CDR3 loop reads CASLQAPYEQYF. The CDR3 DNA is TGTGCCAGCCTTCAAGCCCCATACGAGCAGTACTTC.

A remark on this clonotype: One end of the junction varies from germline; a read error may be responsible. The gene calls are TRBV20-1 and TRBJ2-4; D possibly corresponds to TRBD2 (6 bases). Per the germline V gene, CDR1 is DFQATT and CDR2 is SNEGSKA (reference sequence). The CDR3 is 18 residues long. In DNA form, the CDR3 reads TGCAGTACTAGAGATCGTCGGCGACCCACGGGGGAGAAAAACATTCAGTACTTC. Translating it yields CSTRDRRRPTGEKNIQYF.

In its sample, this clonotype was seen a few times. The chain links TRBV29-1 to TRBJ2-6; D gene unclear. The V gene lost 2 bases and the J gene lost 0 bases, with 11 bases spanning the gap. There are 16 residues in the CDR3. Germline CDR1 SQVTM, CDR2 ANQGSEA. Written as DNA, the CDR3 is TGCAGCGTTGAACGGCAGTCCCCCTCTGGGGCCAACGTCCTGACTTTC. Protein: CSVERQSPSGANVLTF.

The chain couples TRBV7-9 to TRBJ2-1; 12 positions agree with TRBD2. The CDR3 extends over 20 amino acids. Germline values: CDR1 SEHNR, CDR2 FQNEAQ (reference sequence). V dropped 4 bases and J dropped 2; count of bases not matched to a gene: 15. The CDR3 coding sequence is TGTGCCAGCAGCTCGGCCTCACTAGCGGGGGGCTCCGGGACCTACAATGAGCAGTTCTTC. Its protein is CASSSASLAGGSGTYNEQFF.

This clonotype was counted between two and nine times. The chain has TRBV4-1 and TRBJ2-1; 7 nucleotides align to TRBD2. CDR1 is MGHRA and CDR2 is YSYEKL in the germline V gene. The CDR3 runs to 16 residues. The V and J ends lost 1 base and 5 bases, in that order; junction bases with no gene match: 8. The CDR3 sequence is CASSQVVGTINNEQFF. The CDR3 DNA reads TGCGCCAGCAGCCAAGTAGTAGGGACTATCAACAATGAGCAGTTCTTC.

The chain has TRBV7-9 and TRBJ2-3; tentatively, D is TRBD1 (6 bases). The germline V gene encodes CDR1 SEHNR and CDR2 FQNEAQ (reference sequence). V lost 3 bases, J lost 3 bases, and 13 bases lay in between. CDR3 length equals 15 residues. The CDR3 protein is CASSLYRQETDTQYF. The CDR3 bases are TGTGCCAGCAGCTTGTATCGACAGGAGACAGATACGCAGTATTTT.

This clonotype appeared a single time. This chain links TRBV6-1 with TRBJ1-2; 7 bases are a match to TRBD1. The CDR3 consists of 15 residues. Germline V gene data show CDR1 as MNHNS and CDR2 as SASEGT. Unmatched junction bases numbered 12, after V lost 5 bases and J lost 6 bases. The CDR3 region is CASSPRDSRRDGYTF. The CDR3 DNA reads as TGTGCCAGCAGTCCCCGGGACAGCCGTAGAGATGGCTACACCTTC.

This clonotype was seen only a few times. The rearrangement links TRBV9 to TRBJ2-1, with unresolved D. This CDR3 is 12 amino acids long. Germline V gene data show CDR1 as SGDLS and CDR2 as YYNGEE. V was pared by 3 bases and J by 3 bases, with 4 bases between. CDR3 residues: CASSAYYNEQFF. In DNA form, the CDR3 reads TGTGCCAGCAGCGCCTACTACAATGAGCAGTTCTTC.

DNA of the CDR3: TGTGCCAGCAGCGGGACAGGGGGAGGCTACACCTTC. It codes for CASSGTGGGYTF. The chain recombines TRBV12-3 or TRBV12-4 with TRBJ1-2, with TRBD1 identical over 11 bases. The CDR3 totals 12 residues. Trimming removed 6 bases from V and 8 bases from J; junction bases left unmatched: 2.

J is TRBJ2-7 and V is TRBV12-3 or TRBV12-4; TRBD2 matches at 13 bases. The CDR3 is 14 residues long. The V segment lost 6 bases and the J segment 5 bases; nucleotides outside the gene matches: 4. CDR3 nucleotide sequence: TGTGCCAGCAGACTAGCGGGAGGGACCCACGAGCAGTACTTC. Its protein is CASRLAGGTHEQYF.

The table lists this clonotype with many counts. The genes are TRBV10-3 and TRBJ1-2; unclear D gene. V was trimmed by 3 bases and J by 2 bases, leaving 4 bases between them. CDR1 is ENHRY and CDR2 is SYGVKD in the germline V gene. The CDR3 runs 12 residues. This CDR3 reads CAISDDNYGYTF. The CDR3 DNA reads as TGTGCCATCAGTGATGACAACTATGGCTACACCTTC.

This chain links TRBV20-1 with TRBJ2-7; D gene unclear. Trimming shortened V by 6 bases and J by 2 bases, and 8 bases separated the two germline ends. Germline lookup yields CDR1 DFQATT and CDR2 SNEGSKA (reference sequence). This CDR3 spans 11 amino acids. DNA for the CDR3: TGCAGTGCCGCCAGAGCCTACGAGCAGTACTTC. It yields the protein CSAARAYEQYF.

V is TRBV10-3 and J is TRBJ2-3; the match to TRBD1 covers 11 bases. Germline V gene data show CDR1 as ENHRY and CDR2 as SYGVKD. V shed 7 bases, J shed 8 bases, and the junction held 11 bases outside the gene matches. The length of the CDR3 is 15 residues. In DNA, the CDR3 is TGTGCCATCAACGGACAGGGGGCGTTTCCCGGTACGCAGTATTTT. Its translation: CAINGQGAFPGTQYF.

The chain recombines TRBV25-1 with TRBJ1-6; no clear D. The germline V and J ends were trimmed by 5 bases and 0 bases, with 5 bases remaining between them. Germline CDR1 and CDR2: MGHDK and SYGVNS. This CDR3 spans 14 amino acids. The CDR3 reads CASSTSSYNSPLHF. CDR3 coding DNA: TGTGCCAGCAGTACTAGCTCCTATAATTCACCCCTCCACTTT.

The V and J genes are TRBV5-1 and TRBJ2-1; D not certain. This CDR3 region has 15 residues. Germline loops: CDR1 SGHRS, CDR2 YFSETQ. V lost 3 bases and J lost 5, with 15 bases in between. For the CDR3, the DNA is TGCGCCAGCAGCTCCGAAACCCACAGAAACAATGAGCAGTTCTTC. It codes for CASSSETHRNNEQFF.